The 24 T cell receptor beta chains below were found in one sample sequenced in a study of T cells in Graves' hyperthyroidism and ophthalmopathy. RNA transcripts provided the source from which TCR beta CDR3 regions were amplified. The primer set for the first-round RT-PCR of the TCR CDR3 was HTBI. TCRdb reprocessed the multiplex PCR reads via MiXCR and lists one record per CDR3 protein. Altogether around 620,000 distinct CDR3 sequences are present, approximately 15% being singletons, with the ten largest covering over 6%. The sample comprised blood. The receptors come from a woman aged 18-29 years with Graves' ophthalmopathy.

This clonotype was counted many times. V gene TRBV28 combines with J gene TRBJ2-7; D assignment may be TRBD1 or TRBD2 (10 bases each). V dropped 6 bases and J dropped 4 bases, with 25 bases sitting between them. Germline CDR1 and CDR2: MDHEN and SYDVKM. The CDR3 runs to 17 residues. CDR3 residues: CASSPTGGSGRAYEQYF. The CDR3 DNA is TGTGCCAGCAGCCCGACAGGGGGCAGCGGGAGGGCGTACGAGCAGTACTTC.

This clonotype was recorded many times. DNA of the CDR3: TGTGCCAGCAGCTTAGTCAGATGGGGGAAGAGGGTTAACACTGAAGCTTTCTTT. This codes for CASSLVRWGKRVNTEAFF. V usage is TRBV11-2 and J usage is TRBJ1-1, with D possibly being TRBD1 (5 bases). Trimming took 1 base from V and 2 from J, leaving 20 bases between them. Germline values: CDR1 SGHAT, CDR2 FQNNGV. CDR3 length: 18 amino acids.

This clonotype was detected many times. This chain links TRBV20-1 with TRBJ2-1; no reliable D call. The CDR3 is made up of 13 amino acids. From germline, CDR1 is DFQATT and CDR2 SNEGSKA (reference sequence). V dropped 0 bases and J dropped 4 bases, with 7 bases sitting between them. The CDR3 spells CSAREGSYNEQFF. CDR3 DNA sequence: TGCAGTGCTAGAGAAGGGTCGTACAATGAGCAGTTCTTC.

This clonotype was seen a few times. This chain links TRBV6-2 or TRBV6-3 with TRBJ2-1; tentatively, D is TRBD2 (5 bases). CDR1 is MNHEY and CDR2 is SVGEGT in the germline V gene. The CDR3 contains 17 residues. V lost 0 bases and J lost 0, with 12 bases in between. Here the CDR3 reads CASSYSSGWGSYNEQFF. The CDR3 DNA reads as TGTGCCAGCAGTTACTCGAGCGGATGGGGCTCCTACAATGAGCAGTTCTTC.

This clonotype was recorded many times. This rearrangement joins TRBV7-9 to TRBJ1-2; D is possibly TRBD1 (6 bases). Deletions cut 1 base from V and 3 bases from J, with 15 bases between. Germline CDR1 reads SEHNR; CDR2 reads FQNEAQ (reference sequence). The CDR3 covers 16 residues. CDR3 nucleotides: TGTGCCAGCAGCTTAGGAGGGGGTCGGGCTGACTATGGCTACACCTTC. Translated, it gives CASSLGGGRADYGYTF.

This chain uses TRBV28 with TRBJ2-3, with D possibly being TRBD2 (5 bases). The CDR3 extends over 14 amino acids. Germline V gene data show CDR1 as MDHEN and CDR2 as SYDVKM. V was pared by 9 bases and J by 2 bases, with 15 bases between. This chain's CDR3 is CASQRRGITDTQYF. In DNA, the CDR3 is TGTGCCAGTCAACGCCGGGGAATCACAGATACGCAGTATTTT.

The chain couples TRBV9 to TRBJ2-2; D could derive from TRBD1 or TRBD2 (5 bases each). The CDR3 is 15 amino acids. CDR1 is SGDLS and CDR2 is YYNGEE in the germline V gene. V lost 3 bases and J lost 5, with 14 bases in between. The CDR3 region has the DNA TGTGCCAGCAGCGCGACTGGGGGTATAACCGGGGAGCTGTTTTTT. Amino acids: CASSATGGITGELFF.

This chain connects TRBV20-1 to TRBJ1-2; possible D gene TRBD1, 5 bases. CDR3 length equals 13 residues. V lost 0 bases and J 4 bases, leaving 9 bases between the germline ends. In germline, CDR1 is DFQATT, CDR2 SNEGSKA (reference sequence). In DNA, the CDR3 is TGCAGTGCTAGAGATTGGGGGAGCTATGGCTACACCTTC. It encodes CSARDWGSYGYTF.

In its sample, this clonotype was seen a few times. The CDR3 loop reads CASSEGLASSDTQYF. The CDR3 region has the DNA TGTGCCAGCAGCGAGGGACTAGCGAGCTCAGATACGCAGTATTTT. This chain joins TRBV9 and TRBJ2-3, with 10 bases fitting TRBD2. The CDR3 spans 15 residues. J was trimmed by 4 bases and V by 3 bases; bases with no gene match: 5. Germline assignment: CDR1 SGDLS and CDR2 YYNGEE.

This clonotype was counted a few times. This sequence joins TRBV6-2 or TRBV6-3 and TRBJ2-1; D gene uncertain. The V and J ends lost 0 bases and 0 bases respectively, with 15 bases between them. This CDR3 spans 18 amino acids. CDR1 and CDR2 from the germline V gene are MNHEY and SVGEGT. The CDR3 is CASSYSPVSKSSYNEQFF. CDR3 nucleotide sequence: TGTGCCAGCAGTTACTCGCCTGTGTCCAAGAGCTCCTACAATGAGCAGTTCTTC.

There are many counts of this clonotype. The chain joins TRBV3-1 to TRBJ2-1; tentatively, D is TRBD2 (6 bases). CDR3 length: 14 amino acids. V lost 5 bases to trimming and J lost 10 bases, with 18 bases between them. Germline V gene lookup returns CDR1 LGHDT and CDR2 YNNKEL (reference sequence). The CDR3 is CASSVREQAKEQFF. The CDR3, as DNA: TGTGCCAGCAGCGTCCGGGAGCAGGCAAAAGAGCAGTTCTTC.

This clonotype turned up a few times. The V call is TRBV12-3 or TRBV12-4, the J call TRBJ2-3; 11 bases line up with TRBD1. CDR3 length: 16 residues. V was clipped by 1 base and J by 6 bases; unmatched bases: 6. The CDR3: CASSLEGTGGADTQYF. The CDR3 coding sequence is TGTGCCAGCAGTTTAGAAGGGACAGGGGGTGCGGATACGCAGTATTTT.

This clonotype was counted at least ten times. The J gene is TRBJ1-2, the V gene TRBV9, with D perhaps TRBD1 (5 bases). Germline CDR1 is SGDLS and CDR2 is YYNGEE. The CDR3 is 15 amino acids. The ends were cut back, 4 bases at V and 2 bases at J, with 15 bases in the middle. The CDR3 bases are TGTGCCAGCAGCCCGAGGGGCCAGAGGAACTATGGCTACACCTTC. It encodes CASSPRGQRNYGYTF.

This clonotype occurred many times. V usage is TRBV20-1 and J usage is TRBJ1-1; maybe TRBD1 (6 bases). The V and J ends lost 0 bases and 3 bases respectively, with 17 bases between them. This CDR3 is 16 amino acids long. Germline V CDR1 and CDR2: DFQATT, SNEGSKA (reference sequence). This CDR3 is CSARERGTLRDTEAFF. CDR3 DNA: TGCAGTGCTAGAGAAAGGGGGACTCTGAGGGACACTGAAGCTTTCTTT.

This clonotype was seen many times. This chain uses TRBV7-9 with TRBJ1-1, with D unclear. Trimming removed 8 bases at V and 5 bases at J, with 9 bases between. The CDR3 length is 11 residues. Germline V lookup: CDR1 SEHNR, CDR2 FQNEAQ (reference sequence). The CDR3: CASAMVTEAFF. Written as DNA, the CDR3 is TGTGCCAGCGCCATGGTGACTGAAGCTTTCTTT.

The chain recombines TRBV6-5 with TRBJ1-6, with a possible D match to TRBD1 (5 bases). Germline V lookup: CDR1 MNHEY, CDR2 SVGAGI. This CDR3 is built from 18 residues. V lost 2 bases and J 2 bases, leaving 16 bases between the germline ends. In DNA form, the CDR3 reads TGTGCCAGCAGTTACGATAACCTAAGAGGGGCCTATAATTCACCCCTCCACTTT. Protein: CASSYDNLRGAYNSPLHF.

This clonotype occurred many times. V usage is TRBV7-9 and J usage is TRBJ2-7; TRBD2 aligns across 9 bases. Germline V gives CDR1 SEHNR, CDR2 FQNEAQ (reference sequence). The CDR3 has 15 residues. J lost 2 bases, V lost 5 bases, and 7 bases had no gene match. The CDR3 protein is CASSRASGGTYEQYF. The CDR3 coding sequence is TGTGCCAGCAGCCGGGCCAGCGGGGGGACCTACGAGCAGTACTTC.

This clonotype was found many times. The chain's CDR3 is CASSSSVGGPKNIQYF. DNA of the CDR3: TGTGCCAGCAGCTCCTCCGTTGGGGGCCCCAAAAACATTCAGTACTTC. This chain joins TRBV7-3 and TRBJ2-4; D is possibly TRBD1 (6 bases). Germline-derived CDR1 and CDR2 are SGHTA and FQGTGA. This CDR3 spans 16 amino acids. V was shortened by 4 bases and J by 2 bases, with 15 bases between the two germline ends.

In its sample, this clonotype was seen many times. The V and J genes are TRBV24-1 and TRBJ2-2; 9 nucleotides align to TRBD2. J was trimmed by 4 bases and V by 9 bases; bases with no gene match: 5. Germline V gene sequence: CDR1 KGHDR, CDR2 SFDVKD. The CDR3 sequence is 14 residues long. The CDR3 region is CATGGTSFTGELFF. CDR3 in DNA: TGTGCCACCGGGGGGACTAGCTTCACCGGGGAGCTGTTTTTT.

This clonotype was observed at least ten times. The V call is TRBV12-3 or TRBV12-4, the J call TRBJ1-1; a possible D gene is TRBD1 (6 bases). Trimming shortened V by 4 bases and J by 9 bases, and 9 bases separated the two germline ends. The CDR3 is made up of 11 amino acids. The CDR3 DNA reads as TGTGCCAGCAGTTCCGGACAGAAAGCTTTCTTT. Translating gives CASSSGQKAFF.

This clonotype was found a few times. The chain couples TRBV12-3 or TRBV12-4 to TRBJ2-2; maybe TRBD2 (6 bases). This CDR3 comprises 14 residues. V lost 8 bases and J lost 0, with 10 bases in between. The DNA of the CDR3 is TGTGCCAGCCTGGCGGGGACGAACACCGGGGAGCTGTTTTTT. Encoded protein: CASLAGTNTGELFF.

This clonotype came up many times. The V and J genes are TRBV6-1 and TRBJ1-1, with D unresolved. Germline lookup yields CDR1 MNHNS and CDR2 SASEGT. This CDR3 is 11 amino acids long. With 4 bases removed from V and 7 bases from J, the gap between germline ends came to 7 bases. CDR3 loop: CASSGLFEAFF. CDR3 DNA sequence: TGTGCCAGCAGTGGACTTTTTGAAGCTTTCTTT.

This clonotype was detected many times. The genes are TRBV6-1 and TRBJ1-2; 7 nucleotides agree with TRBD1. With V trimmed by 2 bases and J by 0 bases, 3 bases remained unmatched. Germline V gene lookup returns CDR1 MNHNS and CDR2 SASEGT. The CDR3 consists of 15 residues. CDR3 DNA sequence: TGTGCCAGCAGTGAAAGGACAGGAGCTAACTATGGCTACACCTTC. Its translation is CASSERTGANYGYTF.

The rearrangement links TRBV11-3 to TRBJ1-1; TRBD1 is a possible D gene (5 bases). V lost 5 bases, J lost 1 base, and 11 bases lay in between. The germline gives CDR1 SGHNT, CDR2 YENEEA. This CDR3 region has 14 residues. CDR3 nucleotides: TGTGCCAGCAGCGGGGGACTCCGGAACACTGAAGCTTTCTTT. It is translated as CASSGGLRNTEAFF.